The 23 T cell receptor beta chains listed next were all sequenced from one sample in a study of neurological immune-mediated disorders (dated by TCRdb to the late 2010s). The library came from 5' RACE. The listed sequencing device is Illumina HiSeq 2500. The public reads were run again by TCRdb, first through fastp at Q25 and then through MiXCR, and only productive beta chains were kept. Each entry merges the rows of one CDR3 protein and shows their most common DNA and genes. The sample table holds some 28,000 distinct CDR3 sequences, of which approximately 20% were seen once. Together, the top ten hold 25% to 30% of the sample. Sequencing used CD4+ T cells from blood. The receptor set was obtained from a man in his fifties with HTLV-1-associated myelopathy (HAM/TSP).

This clonotype has at least ten counts. V gene TRBV5-1 combines with J gene TRBJ2-3; D is unresolved. CDR1 SGHRS and CDR2 YFSETQ come from the germline V gene. V dropped 0 bases and J dropped 5 bases, with 10 bases sitting between them. The CDR3 is 14 residues long. The CDR3 region is CASSLGGTGDTQYF. CDR3 sequence (DNA): TGCGCCAGCAGCTTGGGAGGTACTGGAGATACGCAGTATTTT.

This clonotype has ten or more counts. J is TRBJ2-5 and V is TRBV9; D possibly uses TRBD1 or TRBD2 (5 bases each). The CDR3 covers 15 residues. The germline CDR1 and CDR2 sequences are SGDLS and YYNGEE. Trimming removed 0 bases at V and 5 bases at J, with 14 bases between. CDR3 protein: CASSVDGTRGETQYF. Here the CDR3 DNA reads TGTGCCAGCAGCGTAGACGGGACGAGAGGGGAGACCCAGTACTTC.

This clonotype came up many times. This chain uses TRBV5-1 with TRBJ1-6; TRBD1 agrees at 7 bases. Germline CDR1 reads SGHRS; CDR2 reads YFSETQ. V shed 2 bases, J shed 9 bases, and the junction held 8 bases outside the gene matches. CDR3 length: 15 amino acids. The CDR3 sequence is CASSFGGGRSSPLHF. CDR3 DNA: TGCGCCAGCAGCTTCGGAGGGGGCCGGAGTTCACCCCTCCACTTT.

This clonotype was seen at least ten times. This chain connects TRBV7-2 to TRBJ1-2, with unresolved D. With 5 bases removed from V and 6 bases from J, the gap between germline ends came to 25 bases. The length of the CDR3 is 17 residues. From germline, CDR1 is SGHTA and CDR2 FQGNSA. The CDR3, as DNA: TGTGCCAGCAGCGAGTCCGTTAATCGAGGCATAGTCAATGGCTACACCTTC. Translation gives CASSESVNRGIVNGYTF.

The chain employs TRBV5-1 and TRBJ1-2; TRBD1 agrees at 9 bases. From germline, CDR1 is SGHRS and CDR2 YFSETQ. V shed 0 bases and J 4 bases; nucleotides not matched to a gene: 13. The CDR3 is made up of 18 amino acids. CDR3 sequence (DNA): TGCGCCAGCAGCTTGGCTGCGGACAGGGGCCGTACGGCCTATGGCTACACCTTC. It encodes CASSLAADRGRTAYGYTF.

The chain links TRBV11-2 to TRBJ1-1; D is undetermined. From germline, CDR1 is SGHAT and CDR2 FQNNGV. This CDR3 has 12 amino acids. Between the trimmed V and J ends, which lost 4 bases and 10 bases, there was a span of 13 bases. The CDR3 nucleotides are TGTGCCAGCAGCTCCATGCGGGTAGGAGCTTTCTTT. Translation: CASSSMRVGAFF.

V gene TRBV5-1 combines with J gene TRBJ2-2; D may match TRBD1 or TRBD2 (6 bases each). Per germline, CDR1 SGHRS and CDR2 YFSETQ. The CDR3 has 19 amino acids. V was cut by 0 bases and J by 5 bases, with 23 bases left in between. The CDR3 nucleotides read TGCGCCAGCAGCTTGGACCGGGGGCGCATGCTTTTGTGGACCGGGGAGCTGTTTTTT. Protein sequence: CASSLDRGRMLLWTGELFF. Full variable domain (remainder filled in from reference TRBV5-1 and TRBJ2-2): KAGVTQTPRYLIKTRGQQVTLSCSPISGHRSVSWYQQTPGQGLQFLFEYFSETQRNKGNFPGRFSGRQFSNSRSEMNVSTLELGDSALYLCASSLDRGRMLLWTGELFFGEGSRLTVL.

This clonotype was seen a handful of times. CDR3 nucleotides: TGCAGTGCTAGGAAGCCATCGGGGGGTTACGAGCAGTACTTC. Its protein product is CSARKPSGGYEQYF. The V call is TRBV20-1, the J call TRBJ2-7, with TRBD2 identical over 7 bases. The junction had 9 bases not matched to a gene; V was cut back by 3 bases and J by 4 bases. From germline, CDR1 is DFQATT and CDR2 SNEGSKA (reference sequence). The CDR3 consists of 14 residues.

This clonotype was seen repeatedly, ten times or more. This chain connects TRBV7-8 to TRBJ2-3; no clear D gene. The V and J ends lost 5 bases and 6 bases respectively, with 12 bases between them. The CDR3 sequence is 13 residues long. CDR1 is SGHVS and CDR2 is FQNEAQ in the germline V gene. The CDR3 nucleotides read TGTGCCAGCAGCCCGGAGATCACTGATACGCAGTATTTT. This codes for CASSPEITDTQYF.

The chain joins TRBV20-1 to TRBJ1-6; tentatively, D is TRBD1 (5 bases). Trimming stripped 5 bases from V and 7 bases from J, with 18 bases between. The CDR3 sequence is 15 residues long. Germline CDR1 and CDR2: DFQATT and SNEGSKA (reference sequence). The CDR3 nucleotides are TGCAGTGCTCCACCCAGAGCGGGGCCGAATTCACCCCTCCACTTT. It is translated as CSAPPRAGPNSPLHF.

Details on this clonotype: One junction end disagrees with the germline gene, perhaps due to a read error. V and J are TRBV20-1 and TRBJ2-2; 10 nucleotides align to TRBD2. CDR3 length equals 15 residues. CDR1 and CDR2 (germline): DFQATT, SNEGSKA (reference sequence). The CDR3 DNA reads TGCAGTGCCCTGGCTAGCGGGGGCTGCACCGTGGAGCTGTTTTTT. Its translation: CSALASGGCTVELFF.

This clonotype has ten or more counts. The chain combines TRBV7-2 with TRBJ2-3; weak D call: TRBD2 (5 bases). The CDR3 totals 14 residues. Germline CDR1 and CDR2: SGHTA and FQGNSA. Trimming cost V 2 bases and J 1 base, with 7 bases left between them. CDR3 nucleotides: TGTGCCAGCAGCTTAAGGCGGGGCACAGATACGCAGTATTTT. Protein product: CASSLRRGTDTQYF.

This clonotype showed up many times. This rearrangement joins TRBV3-1 to TRBJ1-5, with TRBD1 as a possible D gene (5 bases). Germline V lookup: CDR1 LGHDT, CDR2 YNNKEL (reference sequence). This CDR3 is 15 amino acids long. V dropped 1 base and J dropped 9 bases, with 16 bases sitting between them. CDR3 loop: CASSQGGGGGRPQHF. CDR3 DNA: TGTGCCAGCAGCCAAGGGGGGGGGGGTGGACGGCCCCAGCATTTT.

This clonotype was recorded many times. This rearrangement joins TRBV24-1 to TRBJ1-1, with 11 bases aligning to TRBD1. J gave up 9 bases and V 2 bases, and 1 base lay outside the gene matches. Germline values: CDR1 KGHDR, CDR2 SFDVKD. The CDR3 extends over 13 amino acids. The CDR3 reads CATSDSDRGQAFF. CDR3 DNA sequence: TGTGCCACCAGTGATTCGGACAGGGGGCAAGCTTTCTTT.

With regard to this clonotype: This may come from a read error, since a much larger clone is one base off. This sequence joins TRBV6-2 or TRBV6-3 and TRBJ1-5, with 8 bases identical to TRBD1. This CDR3 has 13 amino acids. In germline, CDR1 is MNHEY, CDR2 SVGEGT. The V and J ends lost 6 bases and 5 bases, in that order; junction bases with no gene match: 3. The CDR3 DNA sequence: TGTGCCAGCAGGGGACAGGACGATCAGCCCCAGCATTTT. It codes for CASRGQDDQPQHF.

CDR3 residues: CAISGNGQIYEQYF. Written as DNA, the CDR3 is TGTGCCATCAGTGGAAATGGACAGATCTACGAGCAGTACTTC. The chain recombines TRBV10-3 with TRBJ2-7, with D possibly being TRBD1 (6 bases). This CDR3 region has 14 residues. The V end lost 4 bases, the J end lost 3 bases, and 13 bases lay between the germline ends. CDR1 and CDR2 (germline): ENHRY, SYGVKD.

CDR3 sequence reads: CASSFSTGELFF. CDR3 sequence (DNA): TGTGCCAGCAGTTTCTCCACCGGGGAGCTGTTTTTT. The V and J genes are TRBV6-5 and TRBJ2-2; D is ambiguous. Per germline, CDR1 MNHEY and CDR2 SVGAGI. The CDR3 is made up of 12 amino acids. Between the trimmed V and J ends, which lost 4 bases and 4 bases, there was a span of 4 bases.

This clonotype was observed many times. Here the CDR3 reads CASSFAGTTFGNTEAFF. DNA for the CDR3: TGTGCCAGCAGTTTTGCAGGAACCACCTTTGGGAACACTGAAGCTTTCTTT. This sequence joins TRBV12-3 or TRBV12-4 and TRBJ1-1; D gene uncertain. CDR3 size: 17 residues. With 3 bases removed from V and 1 base from J, the gap between germline ends came to 18 bases.

V is TRBV15 and J is TRBJ2-7, with 7 bases that match TRBD2. This CDR3 comprises 14 residues. In germline, CDR1 is LNHNV, CDR2 YYDKDF (reference sequence). V was pared by 1 base and J by 7 bases, with 7 bases of the junction left unmatched. This CDR3 is CATSRVGGVGEQYF. The CDR3 region has the DNA TGTGCCACCAGCAGAGTTGGGGGGGTGGGAGAGCAGTACTTC.

This clonotype was recorded at least ten times. This rearrangement joins TRBV24-1 to TRBJ2-5; D could derive from TRBD1 or TRBD2 (5 bases each). The CDR3 is made up of 15 amino acids. V was trimmed by 3 bases and J by 1 base, leaving 11 bases between them. Germline CDR1 reads KGHDR; CDR2 reads SFDVKD. The CDR3 DNA reads TGTGCCACCAGTGATCTCCGGGACCCCCAAGAGACCCAGTACTTC. Residues: CATSDLRDPQETQYF.

The count of this clonotype is one. This chain links TRBV3-1 with TRBJ1-6; D perhaps matches TRBD1 (6 bases). CDR3 length: 16 residues. V lost 1 base to trimming and J lost 14 bases, with 21 bases between them. From germline, CDR1 is LGHDT and CDR2 YNNKEL (reference sequence). DNA for the CDR3: TGTGCCAGCAGCCAAGGGGGTACCAGGGCCAAGGGGGCCCTCCACTTT. Amino acid sequence: CASSQGGTRAKGALHF.

This clonotype has a count of ten or more. The chain combines TRBV27 with TRBJ2-7; no firm D call. This CDR3 is built from 15 residues. The V end lost 2 bases, the J end lost 2 bases, and 13 bases lay between the germline ends. In germline, CDR1 is MNHEY, CDR2 SMNVEV (reference sequence). The CDR3, as DNA: TGTGCCAGCAGTTTAAAGGTAGAGGCGACCTACGAGCAGTACTTC. Its translation is CASSLKVEATYEQYF.

This clonotype came up many times. The V call is TRBV20-1, the J call TRBJ2-1; TRBD2 matches at 9 bases. This CDR3 comprises 17 residues. V trimming: 5 bases; J trimming: 4 bases; junction bases outside the gene matches: 15. The germline V gene has CDR1 DFQATT and CDR2 SNEGSKA (reference sequence). The CDR3 sequence: CSAWGRGRREGYNEQFF. Here the CDR3 DNA reads TGCAGTGCTTGGGGAAGAGGTCGGCGGGAGGGATACAATGAGCAGTTCTTC.